This T cell receptor (beta chain) appears in the sequencing data of a study of T cell changes during pregnancy in multiple sclerosis. Trimming pared 1 base from V and 0 bases from J, leaving 9 bases between. The V gene's germline CDR1 is SEHNR and CDR2 FQNEAQ (reference sequence). CDR3 length equals 16 residues. Here immunoSEQ multiplex PCR was the method, and the copy in TCRdb shows in-frame clones only, minus some. Of nearly 110,000 clones detected, about 90% appear once; the ten largest clones hold roughly 1.6%. The sample holds one count of this clone. The specimen comprised peripheral blood, sampled before pregnancy. The clonotype comes from a female donor with multiple sclerosis, enrolled in a pregnancy study. The chain combines TRBV7-9 with TRBJ2-2; no reliable D call. CDR3 protein: CASSLVAGTNTGELFF. In nucleotides, the CDR3 is TGTGCCAGCAGCTTAGTGGCAGGAACGAACACCGGGGAGCTGTTTTTT.